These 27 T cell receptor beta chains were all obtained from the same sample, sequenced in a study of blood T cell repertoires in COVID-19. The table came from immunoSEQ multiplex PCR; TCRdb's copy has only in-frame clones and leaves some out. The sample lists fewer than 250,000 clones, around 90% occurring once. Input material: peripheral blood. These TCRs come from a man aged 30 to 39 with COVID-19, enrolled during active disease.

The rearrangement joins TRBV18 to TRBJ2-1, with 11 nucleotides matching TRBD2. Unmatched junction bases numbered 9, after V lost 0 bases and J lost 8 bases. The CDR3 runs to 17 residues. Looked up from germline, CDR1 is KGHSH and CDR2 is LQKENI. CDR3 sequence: CASSPPSLAGGLYEQFF. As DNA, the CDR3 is TGTGCCAGCTCACCACCGTCGTTAGCGGGGGGGCTTTATGAGCAGTTCTTC.

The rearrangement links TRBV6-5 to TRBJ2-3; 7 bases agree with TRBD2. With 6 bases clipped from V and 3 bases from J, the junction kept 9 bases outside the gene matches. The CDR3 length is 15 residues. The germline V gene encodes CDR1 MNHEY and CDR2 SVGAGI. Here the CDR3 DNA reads TGTGCCAGCAGCCCATGGGGGGGAAAGACAGATACGCAGTATTTT. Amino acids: CASSPWGGKTDTQYF.

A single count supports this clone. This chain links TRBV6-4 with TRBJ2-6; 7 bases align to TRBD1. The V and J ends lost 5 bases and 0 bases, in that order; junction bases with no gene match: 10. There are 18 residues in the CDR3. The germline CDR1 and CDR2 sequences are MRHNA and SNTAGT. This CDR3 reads CASSRFGTVNSGANVLTF. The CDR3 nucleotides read TGTGCCAGCAGTCGTTTTGGGACAGTGAACTCTGGGGCCAACGTCCTGACTTTC.

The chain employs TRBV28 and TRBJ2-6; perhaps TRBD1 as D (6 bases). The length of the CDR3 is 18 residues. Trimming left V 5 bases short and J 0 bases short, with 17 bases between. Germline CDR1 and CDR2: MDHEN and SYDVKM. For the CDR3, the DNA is TGTGCCAGCAGTCGGACACAGGGAGTGGCCTCTGGGGCCAACGTCCTGACTTTC. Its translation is CASSRTQGVASGANVLTF.

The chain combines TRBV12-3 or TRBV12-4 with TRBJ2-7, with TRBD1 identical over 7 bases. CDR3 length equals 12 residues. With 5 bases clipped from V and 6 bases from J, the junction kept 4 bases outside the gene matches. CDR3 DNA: TGTGCCAGCAGTACAGGGGTGGCCGAGCAGTACTTC. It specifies CASSTGVAEQYF.

The CDR3 nucleotides are TGTGCCAGCAGTGAAACGGGACAGGGGTTCTACGAGCAGTACTTC. This sequence encodes CASSETGQGFYEQYF. The chain has TRBV6-1 and TRBJ2-7; 10 bases line up with TRBD1. The ends lost 2 bases at V and 3 bases at J; junction bases unmatched: 4. Germline assignment: CDR1 MNHNS and CDR2 SASEGT. The CDR3 is 15 amino acids.

The CDR3, as DNA: TGTGCCAGCAGTGTATATCCCCGGGTATACTCCGAGGATGGCTACACCTTC. Its translation is CASSVYPRVYSEDGYTF. The rearrangement uses TRBV27 and TRBJ1-2; D unresolved. CDR3 length: 17 residues. The V end lost 5 bases, the J end lost 6 bases, and 25 bases lay between the germline ends. Germline CDR1 reads MNHEY; CDR2 reads SMNVEV (reference sequence).

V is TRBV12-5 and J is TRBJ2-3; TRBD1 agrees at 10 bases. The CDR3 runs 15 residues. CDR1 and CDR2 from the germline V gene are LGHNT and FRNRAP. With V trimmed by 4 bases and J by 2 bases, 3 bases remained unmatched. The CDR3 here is CASGSGTGDTDTQYF. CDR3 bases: TGTGCTAGTGGTTCCGGGACAGGGGACACAGATACGCAGTATTTT.

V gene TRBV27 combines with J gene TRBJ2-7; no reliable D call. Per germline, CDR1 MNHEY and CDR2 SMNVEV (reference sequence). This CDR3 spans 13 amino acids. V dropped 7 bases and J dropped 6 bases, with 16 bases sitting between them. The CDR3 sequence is CASTTYPWFEQYF. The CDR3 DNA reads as TGTGCCAGCACTACCTATCCATGGTTCGAGCAGTACTTC.

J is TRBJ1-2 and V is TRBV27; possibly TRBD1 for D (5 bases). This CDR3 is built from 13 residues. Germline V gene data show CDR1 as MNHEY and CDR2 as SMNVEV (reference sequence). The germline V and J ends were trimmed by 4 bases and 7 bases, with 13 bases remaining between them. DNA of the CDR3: TGTGCCAGCAGTTCCAGGGAGGGAGCTGGCTACACCTTC. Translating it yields CASSSREGAGYTF.

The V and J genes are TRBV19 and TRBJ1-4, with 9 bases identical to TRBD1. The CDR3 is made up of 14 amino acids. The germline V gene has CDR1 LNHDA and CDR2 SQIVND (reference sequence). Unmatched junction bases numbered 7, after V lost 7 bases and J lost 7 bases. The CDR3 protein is CASTSGQGSEKLFF. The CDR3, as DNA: TGTGCCAGTACCTCGGGACAGGGAAGTGAAAAACTGTTTTTT.

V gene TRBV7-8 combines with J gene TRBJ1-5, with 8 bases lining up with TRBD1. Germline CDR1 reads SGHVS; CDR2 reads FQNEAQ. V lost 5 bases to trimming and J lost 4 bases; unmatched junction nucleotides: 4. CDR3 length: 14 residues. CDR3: CASSPRTGNQPQHF. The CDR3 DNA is TGTGCCAGCAGCCCACGGACAGGGAATCAGCCCCAGCATTTT.

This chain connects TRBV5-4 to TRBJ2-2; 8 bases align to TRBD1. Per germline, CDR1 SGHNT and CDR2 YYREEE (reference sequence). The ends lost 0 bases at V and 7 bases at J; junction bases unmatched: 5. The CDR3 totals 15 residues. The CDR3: CASSLGQGARGELFF. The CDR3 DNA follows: TGTGCCAGCAGCTTGGGTCAGGGGGCGCGCGGGGAGCTGTTTTTT.

The CDR3 DNA sequence: TGTGCCAGCAGCTTTCCCCTGAGCGGCGGCTCCTACAATGAGCAGTTCTTC. It yields the protein CASSFPLSGGSYNEQFF. This chain joins TRBV7-9 and TRBJ2-1; D is possibly TRBD2 (5 bases). V was pared by 3 bases and J by 0 bases, with 15 bases between. Germline V gives CDR1 SEHNR, CDR2 FQNEAQ (reference sequence). The CDR3 contains 17 residues. The full variable domain, rest sourced from reference TRBV7-9 and TRBJ2-1, is DTGVSQNPRHKITKRGQNVTFRCDPISEHNRLYWYRQTLGQGPEFLTYFQNEAQLEKSRLLSDRFSAERPKGSFSTLEIQRTEQGDSAMYLCASSFPLSGGSYNEQFFGPGTRLTVL.

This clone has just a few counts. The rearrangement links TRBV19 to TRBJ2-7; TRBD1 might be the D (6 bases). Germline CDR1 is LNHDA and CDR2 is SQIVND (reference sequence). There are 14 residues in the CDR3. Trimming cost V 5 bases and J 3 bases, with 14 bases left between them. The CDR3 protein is CASSPSRDNYEQYF. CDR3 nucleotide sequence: TGTGCCAGTAGTCCGTCCCGGGACAACTACGAGCAGTACTTC.

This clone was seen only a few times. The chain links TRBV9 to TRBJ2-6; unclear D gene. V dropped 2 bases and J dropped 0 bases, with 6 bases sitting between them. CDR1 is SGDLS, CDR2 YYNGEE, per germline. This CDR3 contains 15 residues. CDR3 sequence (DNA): TGTGCCAGCAGCGTCGGTAGCTCTGGGGCCAACGTCCTGACTTTC. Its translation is CASSVGSSGANVLTF.

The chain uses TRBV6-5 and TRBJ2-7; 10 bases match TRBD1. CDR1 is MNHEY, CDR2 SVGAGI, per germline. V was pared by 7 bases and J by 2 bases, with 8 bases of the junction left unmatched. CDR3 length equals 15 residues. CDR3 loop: CASTKTGTGAYEQYF. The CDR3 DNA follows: TGTGCCAGCACCAAAACGGGGACAGGGGCCTACGAGCAGTACTTC.

The CDR3, as DNA: TGTGCCAGCAGCTTAGCGGGGGGGCTCGGGGATACGCAGTATTTT. This sequence encodes CASSLAGGLGDTQYF. This chain connects TRBV7-7 to TRBJ2-3; weak D call: TRBD2 (7 bases). Trimming left V 0 bases short and J 6 bases short, with 13 bases between. Germline values: CDR1 SSHAT, CDR2 FNYEAQ (reference sequence). The CDR3 is 15 amino acids.

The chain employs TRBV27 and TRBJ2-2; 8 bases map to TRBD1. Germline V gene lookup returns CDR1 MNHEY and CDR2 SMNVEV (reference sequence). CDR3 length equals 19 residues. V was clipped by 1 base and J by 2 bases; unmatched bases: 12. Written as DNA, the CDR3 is TGTGCCAGCAGTTTATTCACCAATAACGACAGGGGTAACACCGGGGAGCTGTTTTTT. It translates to CASSLFTNNDRGNTGELFF.

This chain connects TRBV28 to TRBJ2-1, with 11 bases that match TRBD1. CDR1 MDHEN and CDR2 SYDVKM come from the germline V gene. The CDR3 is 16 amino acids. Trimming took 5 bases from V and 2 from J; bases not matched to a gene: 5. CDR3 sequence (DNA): TGTGCCAGCAGTACGCCGGGACAGGGGGCCTACAATGAGCAGTTCTTC. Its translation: CASSTPGQGAYNEQFF.

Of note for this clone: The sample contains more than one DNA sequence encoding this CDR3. This CDR3 is CASSFPGQPQHF. CDR3 DNA: TGTGCCAGCAGTTTCCCCGGTCAGCCCCAGCATTTT. The gene calls are TRBV27 and TRBJ1-5; D remains unclear. Per germline, CDR1 MNHEY and CDR2 SMNVEV (reference sequence). CDR3 size: 12 residues. V lost 3 bases to trimming and J lost 6 bases, with 6 bases between them.

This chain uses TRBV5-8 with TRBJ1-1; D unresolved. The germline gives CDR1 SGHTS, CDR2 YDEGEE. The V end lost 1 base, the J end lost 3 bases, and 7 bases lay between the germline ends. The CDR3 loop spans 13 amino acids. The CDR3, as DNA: TGTGCCAGCAGCTTGTCCGGGTACACTGAAGCTTTCTTT. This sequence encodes CASSLSGYTEAFF.

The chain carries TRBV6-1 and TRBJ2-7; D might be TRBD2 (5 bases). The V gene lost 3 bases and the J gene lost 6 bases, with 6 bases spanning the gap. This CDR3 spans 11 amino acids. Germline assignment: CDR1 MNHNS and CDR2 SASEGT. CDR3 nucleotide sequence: TGTGCCAGCAGTGAGAGGGTCGAGCAGTACTTC. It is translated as CASSERVEQYF.

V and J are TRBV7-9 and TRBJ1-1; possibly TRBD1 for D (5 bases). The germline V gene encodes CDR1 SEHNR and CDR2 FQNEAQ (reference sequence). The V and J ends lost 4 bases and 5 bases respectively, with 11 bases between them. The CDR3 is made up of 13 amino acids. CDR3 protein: CASSSGGVTEAFF. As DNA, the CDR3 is TGTGCCAGCAGCTCCGGGGGTGTTACTGAAGCTTTCTTT. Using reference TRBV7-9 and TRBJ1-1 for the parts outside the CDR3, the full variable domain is DTGVSQNPRHKITKRGQNVTFRCDPISEHNRLYWYRQTLGQGPEFLTYFQNEAQLEKSRLLSDRFSAERPKGSFSTLEIQRTEQGDSAMYLCASSSGGVTEAFFGQGTRLTVV.

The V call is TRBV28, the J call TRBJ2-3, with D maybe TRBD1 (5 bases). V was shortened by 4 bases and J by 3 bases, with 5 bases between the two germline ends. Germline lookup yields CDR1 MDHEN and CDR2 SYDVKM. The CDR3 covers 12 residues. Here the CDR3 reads CASSSGTDTQYF. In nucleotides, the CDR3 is TGTGCCAGCAGTTCAGGGACAGATACGCAGTATTTT. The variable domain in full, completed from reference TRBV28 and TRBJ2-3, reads DVKVTQSSRYLVKRTGEKVFLECVQDMDHENMFWYRQDPGLGLRLIYFSYDVKMKEKGDIPEGYSVSREKKERFSLILESASTNQTSMYLCASSSGTDTQYFGPGTRLTVL.

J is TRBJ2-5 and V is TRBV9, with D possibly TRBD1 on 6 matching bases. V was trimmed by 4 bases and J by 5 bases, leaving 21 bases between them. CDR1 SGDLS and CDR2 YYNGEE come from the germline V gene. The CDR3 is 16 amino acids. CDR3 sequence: CASSFQPGVGVETQYF. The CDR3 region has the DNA TGTGCCAGCAGCTTCCAGCCAGGGGTAGGGGTCGAGACCCAGTACTTC.

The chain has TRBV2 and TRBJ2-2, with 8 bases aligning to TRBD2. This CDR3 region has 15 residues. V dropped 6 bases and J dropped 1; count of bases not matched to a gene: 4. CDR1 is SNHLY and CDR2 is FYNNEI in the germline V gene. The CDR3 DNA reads TGTGCCAGCAGGAAGCGGGGGCTGAACACCGGGGAGCTGTTTTTT. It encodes CASRKRGLNTGELFF.